These 18 T cell receptor beta chains originate from one sample sequenced in a study of identical twins. In TCRdb, the 5' RACE reads were re-called with MiXCR into one record per CDR3 protein. Of 350,000 to 500,000 distinct CDR3 sequences listed, about 18% are singletons. Material: naive T cells sorted from blood. These receptors were collected from a man aged 50 to 59 in good health.

This clonotype has just a few counts. V is TRBV9 and J is TRBJ2-2; the D gene is possibly TRBD1 (6 bases). Germline V lookup: CDR1 SGDLS, CDR2 YYNGEE. The V gene lost 2 bases and the J gene lost 4 bases, with 12 bases spanning the gap. The CDR3 runs to 15 residues. CDR3 residues: CASSVWGQGTGELFF. In DNA, the CDR3 is TGTGCCAGCAGCGTCTGGGGGCAAGGCACCGGGGAGCTGTTTTTT. Variable domain in full (rest from reference TRBV9 and TRBJ2-2): DSGVTQTPKHLITATGQRVTLRCSPRSGDLSVYWYQQSLDQGLQFLIQYYNGEERAKGNILERFSAQQFPDLHSELNLSSLELGDSALYFCASSVWGQGTGELFFGEGSRLTVL.

In this sample, this clonotype turned up many times. V is TRBV28 and J is TRBJ2-5, with 7 bases identical to TRBD2. The germline V gene has CDR1 MDHEN and CDR2 SYDVKM. The CDR3 loop spans 17 amino acids. V shed 3 bases, J shed 5 bases, and the junction held 15 bases outside the gene matches. The CDR3 protein is CASSFARRSGDRETQYF. In DNA form, the CDR3 reads TGTGCCAGCAGTTTCGCCCGGAGAAGCGGGGATAGGGAGACCCAGTACTTC.

The rearrangement links TRBV20-1 to TRBJ2-5; tentative D call: TRBD2 (6 bases). V dropped 2 bases and J dropped 3 bases, with 10 bases sitting between them. There are 13 residues in the CDR3. CDR1 is DFQATT, CDR2 SNEGSKA, per germline (reference sequence). CDR3: CSARITGEETQYF. DNA of the CDR3: TGCAGTGCTAGAATTACGGGGGAAGAGACCCAGTACTTC.

The J gene is TRBJ2-7, the V gene TRBV11-2; D gene ambiguous. V lost 1 base and J 5 bases, leaving 9 bases between the germline ends. Germline assignment: CDR1 SGHAT and CDR2 FQNNGV. This CDR3 region has 13 residues. Here the CDR3 reads CASSLAATNEQYF. CDR3 nucleotides: TGTGCCAGCAGCTTAGCCGCCACCAACGAGCAGTACTTC.

A few counts support this clonotype. The chain combines TRBV7-9 with TRBJ1-6; a weak D match, TRBD1 (6 bases). The germline V gene has CDR1 SEHNR and CDR2 FQNEAQ (reference sequence). This CDR3 is built from 15 residues. V lost 1 base, J lost 7 bases, and 11 bases lay in between. Written as DNA, the CDR3 is TGTGCCAGCAGCTTAGGTACAGGGACAAATTCACCCCTCCACTTT. Protein sequence: CASSLGTGTNSPLHF.

The chain couples TRBV7-2 to TRBJ2-7, with TRBD1 identical over 8 bases. Germline-derived CDR1 and CDR2 are SGHTA and FQGNSA. V gave up 7 bases and J gave up 1 base; unmatched junction bases: 9. The CDR3 consists of 15 residues. CDR3 bases: TGTGCCAGCACCCCCTACAGGGGGAGTTCCTACGAGCAGTACTTC. This codes for CASTPYRGSSYEQYF.

The rearrangement joins TRBV5-1 to TRBJ2-3; 10 nucleotides agree with TRBD1. V was clipped by 3 bases and J by 4 bases; unmatched bases: 5. This CDR3 region has 15 residues. CDR1 is SGHRS, CDR2 YFSETQ, per germline. As DNA, the CDR3 is TGCGCCAGCAGCTGGGGACAGGGGTTGCCAGATACGCAGTATTTT. Translated: CASSWGQGLPDTQYF. The entire variable domain, with the rest obtained from reference TRBV5-1 and TRBJ2-3, is as follows: KAGVTQTPRYLIKTRGQQVTLSCSPISGHRSVSWYQQTPGQGLQFLFEYFSETQRNKGNFPGRFSGRQFSNSRSEMNVSTLELGDSALYLCASSWGQGLPDTQYFGPGTRLTVL.

Only a few counts were recorded for this clonotype. V gene TRBV5-6 combines with J gene TRBJ1-5, with unresolved D. V was pared by 3 bases and J by 6 bases, with 10 bases between. Looked up from germline, CDR1 is SGHDT and CDR2 is YYEEEE. This CDR3 has 13 residues. The CDR3 loop is CASSSAPGQPQHF. CDR3 coding DNA: TGTGCCAGCAGCTCCGCCCCCGGTCAGCCCCAGCATTTT.

This clonotype showed up many times. The chain uses TRBV20-1 and TRBJ1-5, with D maybe TRBD1 (6 bases). The germline V gene has CDR1 DFQATT and CDR2 SNEGSKA (reference sequence). The CDR3 contains 14 residues. Deletions cut 1 base from V and 5 bases from J, with 12 bases between. Here the CDR3 reads CSARVVGADQPQHF. CDR3 nucleotides: TGCAGTGCTAGAGTCGTGGGGGCCGATCAGCCCCAGCATTTT.

This clonotype was seen more than once but under ten times. V usage is TRBV20-1 and J usage is TRBJ2-1, with 9 bases aligning to TRBD2. Germline values: CDR1 DFQATT, CDR2 SNEGSKA (reference sequence). This CDR3 region has 14 residues. J was trimmed by 9 bases and V by 4 bases; bases with no gene match: 10. Written as DNA, the CDR3 is TGCAGTGCTACCCGGGGACTAGCCTGGGGTGAGCAGTTCTTC. Amino acids: CSATRGLAWGEQFF.

The chain carries TRBV4-3 and TRBJ2-1; TRBD2 might be the D (6 bases). The ends were cut back, 3 bases at V and 9 bases at J, with 15 bases in the middle. Looked up from germline, CDR1 is LGHNA and CDR2 is YSLEER. The CDR3 spans 14 residues. The CDR3 reads CASSQDAGRGEQFF. The DNA for the CDR3 is TGCGCCAGCAGCCAGGATGCGGGACGCGGTGAGCAGTTCTTC.

This clonotype was recorded a few times. The V call is TRBV12-3 or TRBV12-4, the J call TRBJ2-7; a weak D match, TRBD1 (5 bases). This CDR3 contains 13 residues. The ends were cut back, 1 base at V and 6 bases at J, with 10 bases in the middle. The chain's CDR3 is CASSLEVRAEQYF. The DNA for the CDR3 is TGTGCCAGCAGTTTAGAGGTCAGGGCCGAGCAGTACTTC.

This clonotype was seen ten or more times. This chain connects TRBV12-3 or TRBV12-4 to TRBJ2-7; the match to TRBD1 covers 8 bases. The CDR3 is 14 residues long. The V and J ends lost 6 bases and 5 bases, in that order; junction bases with no gene match: 9. CDR3 amino acids: CASSTRTGTNEQYF. CDR3 nucleotides: TGTGCCAGCAGCACCCGGACAGGGACCAACGAGCAGTACTTC.

This clonotype was observed many times. The V call is TRBV18, the J call TRBJ2-7, with D tentatively TRBD1 (6 bases). Trimming left V 3 bases short and J 2 bases short, with 8 bases between. Germline V lookup: CDR1 KGHSH, CDR2 LQKENI. The CDR3 runs 13 residues. CDR3 region: CASSPRTAYEQYF. The CDR3 DNA reads TGTGCCAGCTCACCGAGGACAGCCTACGAGCAGTACTTC.

This clonotype appeared many times. The CDR3 nucleotides read TGCAGTGCTAGAGACCAGGACCAGCCCCAGCATTTT. This encodes CSARDQDQPQHF. V gene TRBV20-1 combines with J gene TRBJ1-5, with no clear D. V lost 0 bases and J 7 bases, leaving 7 bases between the germline ends. The CDR3 is 12 residues long. Germline V gives CDR1 DFQATT, CDR2 SNEGSKA (reference sequence).

This clonotype was picked up a small number of times. The V and J genes are TRBV25-1 and TRBJ2-5; 8 nucleotides match TRBD1. J lost 3 bases, V lost 4 bases, and 7 bases had no gene match. Looked up from germline, CDR1 is MGHDK and CDR2 is SYGVNS. CDR3 length: 15 amino acids. CDR3 nucleotide sequence: TGTGCCAGCAGTGGGACCATGACAGGGGAAGAGACCCAGTACTTC. Encoded protein: CASSGTMTGEETQYF.

This clonotype occurred many times. The chain is built from TRBV5-6 and TRBJ2-1; perhaps TRBD1 as D (5 bases). From germline, CDR1 is SGHDT and CDR2 YYEEEE. V was clipped by 4 bases and J by 4 bases, with 9 bases between them. The CDR3 contains 13 residues. As DNA, the CDR3 is TGTGCCAGCAGCAGGACATCGTACAATGAGCAGTTCTTC. As protein: CASSRTSYNEQFF. The complete variable domain, with remaining parts taken from reference TRBV5-6 and TRBJ2-1, reads DAGVTQSPTHLIKTRGQQVTLRCSPKSGHDTVSWYQQALGQGPQFIFQYYEEEERQRGNFPDRFSGHQFPNYSSELNVNALLLGDSALYLCASSRTSYNEQFFGPGTRLTVL.

The chain recombines TRBV2 with TRBJ2-7; TRBD1 matches at 9 bases. The CDR3 covers 16 residues. The V gene's germline CDR1 is SNHLY and CDR2 FYNNEI. Trimming removed 1 base from V and 2 bases from J; junction bases left unmatched: 6. In nucleotides, the CDR3 is TGTGCCAGCAGTGAAGTTACAGGGGGCTGGCCCTACGAGCAGTACTTC. It translates to CASSEVTGGWPYEQYF.